This TCR beta chain was recovered during a study of vaccination and CD4 T cells after COVID-19 (dated 2022 in TCRdb). Looking at the study overall: Convalescent patients had a positive SARS-CoV-2 result on nasal swab PCR, and of these patients, several had mild disease and one had severe disease. Overlapping spike peptide pools from SARS-CoV-2 and from the common cold coronaviruses HCoV-NL63, HCoV-OC43 and HCoV-229E were used as culture stimuli. The convalescent cohort included six males and four females, with two Hispanic individuals, seven Caucasians, two Asians and one multiracial person. In 10 COVID-19 convalescent patients and a handful of infection-naive healthy vaccine recipients, the spike-specific CD4+ TCR repertoire before mRNA vaccination was compared with the repertoire after mRNA vaccination. Participants got two doses of the Pfizer-BioNTech BNT162b2 vaccine (n=8) or two doses of the Moderna mRNA-1273 vaccine (n=2). Post-COVID blood samples from convalescent patients were collected a median of roughly 100 days after diagnosis, with a range of 35 to 161 days. The time from the second vaccine dose to post-vaccine blood sampling had a median of around 72 days and ranged from about 13 to 250 days. Control cultures received a CEFX viral epitope pool as the positive control, an HIV-1 Nef peptide pool as the negative control, or no peptide.

In the case of this clonotype: The antigen it recognizes is unknown. No base-level quality is on record; no much larger clone is a single base apart.

Library prep was done by PCR. TCR sequencing of DNA from cultured CD4+ T cells used the Oncomine TCR Beta short-read assay at the Johns Hopkins FTIC core. Genomic DNA was extracted from the cultured CD4+ T cells with the QIAamp micro DNA kit. Oncomine TCR Beta libraries from cultured CD4+ T cells were pooled with unique dual indexes and sequenced on an Illumina iSeq 100. Turning to the authors' computational methods: Non-productive sequences were removed, and CDR3s that did not start with C, did not end with F or W, or were shorter than 7 amino acids were discarded. The MANAFEST web application was used to identify antigen-specific clonotypes by comparing peptide-stimulated wells against reference wells and other culture wells. An FDR below 0.05, an odds ratio above 5, and a productive frequency above 0.1% in at least two of three replicate wells were required for clones to be considered positive. A clonotype was classed as cross-reactive if the clonotype showed significant expansion both in SARS-CoV-2 spike wells and in at least one common cold coronavirus spike condition. Using R version 3.6.1, CDR3 homology was evaluated through Levenshtein distances (stringdist) along with unrooted phylogenetic trees (ape). TCRdb reprocessed the public reads (quality trimming at Q25 with fastp, clone calling with MiXCR) and kept in-frame beta chains. A single entry per CDR3 protein holds the most common genes and DNA from its merged rows. Clone size and V and J calls follow TCRdb, not the original study. The sample yields 18,000 or so distinct CDR3 sequences; approximately 50% were counted once. Clones ranked in the top ten supply around 10% of the sample.

The germline V gene (reference sequence) specifies LNHDA as CDR1 and SQIVND as CDR2. Counted from cysteine to phenylalanine, this CDR3 has 15 amino acids. This entry keeps only the CDR3 DNA: 45 bases, framed from base 1. Trimming at the junction amounts to 5 bases on V and 3 bases on J, and the germline ends lie 17 bases apart. What the work shows at the level of the full study, not this receptor alone: The number of convalescent patients in the study was relatively small, and the study did not examine early timepoints following natural infection. Of the vaccine-specific clones found in convalescent patients, nearly all (304 of 307) were mono-reactive for SARS-CoV-2 spike instead of being cross-reactive with common cold coronaviruses. An increase in the median number of SARS-CoV-2-reactive clonotypes from some 20 after infection to roughly 39 after vaccination was observed, but the change was not found to be significant. In convalescent patients, a median about 90% of post-vaccine SARS-CoV-2-reactive clones were detected only after vaccination, and vaccine-specific priming was suggested by this finding.

The treatment or condition label, as the study defines it: roughly ten-day PBMC culture with coronavirus spike peptide pools or control peptides (ViraFEST assay). To expand antigen-specific T cells with peptide pools and then pick out the expanded clonotypes through TCR sequencing, the study relied on the ViraFEST assay. The convalescent patients' positive SARS-CoV-2 PCR tests were from March to December 2020, which was before the Alpha, Beta and Delta variants emerged in the United States. Each well held two million PBMCs cultured with 10 ug/ml peptide pools in IMDM containing roughly 5% human AB serum and 8 to 10 IU/ml IL-2. Half of the culture medium was replaced with fresh IL-2-containing medium on days 3 and 7. CD4+ T cells were isolated after around 11 days of culture through negative selection using the EasySep CD4+ T cell isolation kit. Ficoll-Paque Plus gradient centrifugation was used to isolate PBMCs from whole blood, and the isolated PBMCs were then either used fresh or cryopreserved at -140C. Culture conditions were generally each tested in triplicate wells.

This TCR came from a human donor who had recovered from COVID-19. The V and J segments used are TRBV19 and TRBJ2-7; the D gene is perhaps TRBD2, from 6 matching bases. Sequencing was carried out using CD4+ T cells from blood, cultured in vitro. The CDR3 amino acid sequence is: CASSPGGGLLYEQYF. The nucleotides are TGTGCCAGTAGTCCCGGTGGGGGACTGCTCTACGAGCAGTACTTC.